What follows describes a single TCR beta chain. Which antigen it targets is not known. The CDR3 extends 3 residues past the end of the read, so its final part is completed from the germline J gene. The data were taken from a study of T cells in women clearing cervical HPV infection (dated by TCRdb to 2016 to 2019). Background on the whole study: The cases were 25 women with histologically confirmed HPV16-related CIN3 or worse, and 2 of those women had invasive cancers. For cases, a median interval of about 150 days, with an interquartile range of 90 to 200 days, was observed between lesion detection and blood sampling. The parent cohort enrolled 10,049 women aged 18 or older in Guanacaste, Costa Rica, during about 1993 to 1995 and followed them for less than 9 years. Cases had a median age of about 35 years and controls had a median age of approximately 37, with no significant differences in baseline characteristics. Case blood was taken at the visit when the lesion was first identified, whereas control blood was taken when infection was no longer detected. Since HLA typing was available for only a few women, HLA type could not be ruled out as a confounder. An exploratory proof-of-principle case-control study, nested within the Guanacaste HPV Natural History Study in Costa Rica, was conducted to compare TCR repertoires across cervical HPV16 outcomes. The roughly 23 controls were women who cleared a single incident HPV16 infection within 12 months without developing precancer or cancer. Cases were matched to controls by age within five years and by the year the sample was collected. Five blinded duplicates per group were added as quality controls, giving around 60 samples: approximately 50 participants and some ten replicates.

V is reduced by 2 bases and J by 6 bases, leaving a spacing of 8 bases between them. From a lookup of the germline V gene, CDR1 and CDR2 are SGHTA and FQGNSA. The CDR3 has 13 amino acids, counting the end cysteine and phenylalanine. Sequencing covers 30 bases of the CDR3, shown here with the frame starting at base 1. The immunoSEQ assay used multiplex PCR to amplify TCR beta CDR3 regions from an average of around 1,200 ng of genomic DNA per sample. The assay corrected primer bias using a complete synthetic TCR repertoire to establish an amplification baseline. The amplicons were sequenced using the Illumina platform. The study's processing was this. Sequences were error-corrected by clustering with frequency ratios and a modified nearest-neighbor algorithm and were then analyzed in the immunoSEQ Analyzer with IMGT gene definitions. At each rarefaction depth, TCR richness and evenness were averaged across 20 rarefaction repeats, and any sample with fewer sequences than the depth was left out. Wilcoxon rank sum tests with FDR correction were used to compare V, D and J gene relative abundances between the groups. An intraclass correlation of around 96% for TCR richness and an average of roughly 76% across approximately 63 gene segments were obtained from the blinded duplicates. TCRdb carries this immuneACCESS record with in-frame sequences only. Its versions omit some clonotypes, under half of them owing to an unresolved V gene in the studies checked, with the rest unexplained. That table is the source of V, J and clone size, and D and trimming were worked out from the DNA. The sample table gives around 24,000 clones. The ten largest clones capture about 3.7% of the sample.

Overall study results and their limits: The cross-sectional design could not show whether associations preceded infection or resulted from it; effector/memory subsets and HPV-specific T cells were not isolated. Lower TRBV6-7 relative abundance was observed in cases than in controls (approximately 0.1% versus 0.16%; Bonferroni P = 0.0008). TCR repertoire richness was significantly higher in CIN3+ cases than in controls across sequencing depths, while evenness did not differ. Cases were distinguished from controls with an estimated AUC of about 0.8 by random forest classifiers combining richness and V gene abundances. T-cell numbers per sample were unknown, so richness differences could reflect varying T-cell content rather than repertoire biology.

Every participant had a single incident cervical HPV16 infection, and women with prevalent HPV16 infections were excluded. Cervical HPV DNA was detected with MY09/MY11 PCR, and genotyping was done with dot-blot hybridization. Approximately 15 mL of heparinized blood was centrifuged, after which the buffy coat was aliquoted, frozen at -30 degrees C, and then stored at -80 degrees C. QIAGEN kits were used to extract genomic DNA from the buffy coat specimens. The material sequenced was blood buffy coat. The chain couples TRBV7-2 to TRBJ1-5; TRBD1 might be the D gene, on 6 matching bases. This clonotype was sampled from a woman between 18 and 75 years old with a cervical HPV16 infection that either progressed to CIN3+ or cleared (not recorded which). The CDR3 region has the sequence CASSLLQGQPQHF. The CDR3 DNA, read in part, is TGTGCCAGCAGCTTACTACAGGGTCAGCCC.